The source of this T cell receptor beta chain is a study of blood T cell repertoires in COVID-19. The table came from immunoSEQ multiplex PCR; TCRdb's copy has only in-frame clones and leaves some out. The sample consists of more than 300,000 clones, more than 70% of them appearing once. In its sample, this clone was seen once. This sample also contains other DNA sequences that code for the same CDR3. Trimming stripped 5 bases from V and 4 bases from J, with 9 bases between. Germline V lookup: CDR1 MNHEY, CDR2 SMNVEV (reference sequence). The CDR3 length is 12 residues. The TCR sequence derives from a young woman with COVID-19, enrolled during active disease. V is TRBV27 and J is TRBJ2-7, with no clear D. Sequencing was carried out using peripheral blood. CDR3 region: CASSPTGYEQYF. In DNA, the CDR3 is TGTGCCAGCAGTCCCACGGGTTACGAGCAGTACTTC.